A single T cell receptor beta chain is shown here with its context. This specimen comes from a study of blood T cell repertoires in COVID-19. Recovery among Cohort 3 donors was established by two negative PCRs, clearance, or symptom resolution. Source study methods: Amplified reference gene primers provided the basis for estimating nucleated cell counts. TCRdb keeps only in-frame clones here, not all; method: immunoSEQ multiplex PCR. V and J calls and clone size are copied from that table; D and trimming were computed from the DNA. Of more than 300,000 clones listed, 92% were seen once; the top ten hold around 18%. This CDR3 contains 12 residues. Deletions cut 3 bases from V and 5 bases from J, with 6 bases between. Per germline, CDR1 MDHEN and CDR2 SYDVKM.

This rearrangement joins TRBV28 to TRBJ2-3, with a tentative D call TRBD1 (5 bases). The sample consisted of PBMCs or T cells enriched from blood (not recorded which). This clonotype was sampled from a woman aged 25 to 39 who had recovered from COVID-19. The CDR3: CASSLTVDTQYF. The CDR3 nucleotides are TGTGCCAGCAGTTTGACAGTAGATACGCAGTATTTT.